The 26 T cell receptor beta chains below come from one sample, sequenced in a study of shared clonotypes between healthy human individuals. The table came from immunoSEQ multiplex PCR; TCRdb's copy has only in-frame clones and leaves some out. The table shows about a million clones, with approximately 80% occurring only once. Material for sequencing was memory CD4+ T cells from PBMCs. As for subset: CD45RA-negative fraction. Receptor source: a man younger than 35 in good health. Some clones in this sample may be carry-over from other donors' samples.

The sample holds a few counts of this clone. The CDR3 protein is CASSENRGTQYF. Written as DNA, the CDR3 is TGTGCCAGCAGTGAAAACAGGGGAACGCAGTATTTT. The rearrangement links TRBV6-1 to TRBJ2-3; 7 nucleotides align to TRBD1. V was clipped by 2 bases and J by 9 bases; unmatched bases: 2. This CDR3 is 12 amino acids long. Germline values: CDR1 MNHNS, CDR2 SASEGT.

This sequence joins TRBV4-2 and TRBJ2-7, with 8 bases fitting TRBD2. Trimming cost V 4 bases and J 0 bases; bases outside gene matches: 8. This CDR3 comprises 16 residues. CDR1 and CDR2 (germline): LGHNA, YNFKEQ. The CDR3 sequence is CASSLRAGEPSYEQYF. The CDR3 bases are TGTGCCAGCAGCCTCCGAGCGGGAGAGCCCTCCTACGAGCAGTACTTC.

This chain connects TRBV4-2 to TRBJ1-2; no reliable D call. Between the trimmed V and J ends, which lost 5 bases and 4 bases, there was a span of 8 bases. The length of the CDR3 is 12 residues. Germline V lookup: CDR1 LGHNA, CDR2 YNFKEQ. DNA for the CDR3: TGTGCCAGCAGCTTATATGGCTATGGCTACACCTTC. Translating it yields CASSLYGYGYTF.

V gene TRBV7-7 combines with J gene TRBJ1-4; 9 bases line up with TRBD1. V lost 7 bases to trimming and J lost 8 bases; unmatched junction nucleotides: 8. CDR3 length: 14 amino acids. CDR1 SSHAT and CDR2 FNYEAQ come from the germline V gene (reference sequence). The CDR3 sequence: CASTIRTGEEKLFF. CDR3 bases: TGTGCCAGCACCATAAGGACAGGGGAAGAAAAACTGTTTTTT.

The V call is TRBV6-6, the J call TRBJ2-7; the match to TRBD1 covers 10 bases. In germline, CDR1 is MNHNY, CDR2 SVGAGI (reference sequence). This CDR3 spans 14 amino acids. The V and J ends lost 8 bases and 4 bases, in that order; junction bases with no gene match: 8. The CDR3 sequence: CASSGSGQGYEQYF. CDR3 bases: TGTGCCAGCTCAGGGTCGGGACAGGGGTACGAGCAGTACTTC.

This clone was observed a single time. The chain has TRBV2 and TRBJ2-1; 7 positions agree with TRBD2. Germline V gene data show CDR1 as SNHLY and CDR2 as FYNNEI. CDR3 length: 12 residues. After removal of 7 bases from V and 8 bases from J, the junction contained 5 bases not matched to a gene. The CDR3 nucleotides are TGTGCCAGCATCTTTGCGGGGGATGAGCAGTTCTTC. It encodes CASIFAGDEQFF.

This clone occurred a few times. The CDR3 DNA follows: TGTGCCAGCTCACTCCAAGGACTCGGCGGGGAGCAGTACTTC. It specifies CASSLQGLGGEQYF. This rearrangement joins TRBV18 to TRBJ2-7, with D perhaps TRBD2 (5 bases). With 4 bases removed from V and 7 bases from J, the gap between germline ends came to 17 bases. The germline gives CDR1 KGHSH, CDR2 LQKENI. This CDR3 is built from 14 residues.

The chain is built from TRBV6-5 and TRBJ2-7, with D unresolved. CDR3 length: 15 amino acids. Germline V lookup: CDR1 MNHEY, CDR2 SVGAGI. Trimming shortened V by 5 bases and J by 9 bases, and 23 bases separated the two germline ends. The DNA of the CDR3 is TGTGCCAGCAGTCCCACCATAATGGGCCTACGAGGGCAGTACTTC. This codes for CASSPTIMGLRGQYF.

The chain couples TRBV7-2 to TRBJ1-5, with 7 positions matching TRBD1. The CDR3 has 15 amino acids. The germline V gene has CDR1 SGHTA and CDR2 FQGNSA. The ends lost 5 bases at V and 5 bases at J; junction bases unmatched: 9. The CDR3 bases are TGTGCCAGCAGCCCCCGCACAGGGGTTTATCAGCCCCAGCATTTT. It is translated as CASSPRTGVYQPQHF.

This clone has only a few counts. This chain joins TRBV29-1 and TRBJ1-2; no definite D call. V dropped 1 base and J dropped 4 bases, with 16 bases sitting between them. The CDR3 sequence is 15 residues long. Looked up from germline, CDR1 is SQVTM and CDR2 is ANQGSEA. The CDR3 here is CSVEGVDTAAYGYTF. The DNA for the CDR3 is TGCAGCGTTGAAGGTGTAGATACAGCAGCCTATGGCTACACCTTC.

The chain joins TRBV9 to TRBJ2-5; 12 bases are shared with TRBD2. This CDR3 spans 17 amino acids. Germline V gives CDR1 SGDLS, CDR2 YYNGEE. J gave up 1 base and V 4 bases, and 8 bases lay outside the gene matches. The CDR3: CASSPPGLAGLQETQYF. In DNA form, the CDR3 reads TGTGCCAGCAGCCCCCCGGGACTAGCGGGTCTCCAAGAGACCCAGTACTTC.

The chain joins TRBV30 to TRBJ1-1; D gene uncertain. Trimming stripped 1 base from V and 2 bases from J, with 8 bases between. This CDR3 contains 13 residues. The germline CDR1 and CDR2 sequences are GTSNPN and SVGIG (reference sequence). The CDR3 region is CAWSGRSNTEAFF. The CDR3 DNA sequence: TGTGCCTGGAGTGGCAGGAGTAACACTGAAGCTTTCTTT.

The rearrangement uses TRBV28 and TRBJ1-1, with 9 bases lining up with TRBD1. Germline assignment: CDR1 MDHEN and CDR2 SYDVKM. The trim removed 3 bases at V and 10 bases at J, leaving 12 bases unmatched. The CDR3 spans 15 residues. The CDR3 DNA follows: TGTGCCAGCAGTTTCCGGGACAGGGACCCCTTGATAGCTTTCTTT. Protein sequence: CASSFRDRDPLIAFF.

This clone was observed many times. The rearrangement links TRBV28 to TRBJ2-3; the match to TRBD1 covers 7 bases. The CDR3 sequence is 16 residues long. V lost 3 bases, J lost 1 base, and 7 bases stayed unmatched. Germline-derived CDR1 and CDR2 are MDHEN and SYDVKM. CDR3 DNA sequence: TGTGCCAGCAGTTTGACAGGGTATAGAGGCACAGATACGCAGTATTTT. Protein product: CASSLTGYRGTDTQYF.

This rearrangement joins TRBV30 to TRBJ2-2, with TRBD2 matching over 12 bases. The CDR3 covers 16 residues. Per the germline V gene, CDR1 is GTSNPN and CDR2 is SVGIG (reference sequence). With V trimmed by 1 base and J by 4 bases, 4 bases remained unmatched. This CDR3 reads CAWSGLAGEITGELFF. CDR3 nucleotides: TGTGCCTGGAGTGGACTAGCGGGAGAGATCACCGGGGAGCTGTTTTTT.

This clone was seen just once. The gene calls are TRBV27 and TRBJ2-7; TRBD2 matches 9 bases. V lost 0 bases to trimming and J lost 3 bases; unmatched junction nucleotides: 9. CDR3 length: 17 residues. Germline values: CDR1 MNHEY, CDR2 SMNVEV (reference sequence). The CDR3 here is CASSLSPGTSPNYEQYF. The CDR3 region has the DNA TGTGCCAGCAGTTTATCCCCCGGGACTAGCCCAAACTACGAGCAGTACTTC.

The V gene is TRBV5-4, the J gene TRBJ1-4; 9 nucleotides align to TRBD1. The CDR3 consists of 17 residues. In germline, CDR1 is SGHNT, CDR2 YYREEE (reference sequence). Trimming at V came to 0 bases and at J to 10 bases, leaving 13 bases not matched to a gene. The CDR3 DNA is TGTGCCAGCAGCTTGGCTGGGGGACAGGGCGGCGGTGTAAAACTGTTTTTT. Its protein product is CASSLAGGQGGGVKLFF.

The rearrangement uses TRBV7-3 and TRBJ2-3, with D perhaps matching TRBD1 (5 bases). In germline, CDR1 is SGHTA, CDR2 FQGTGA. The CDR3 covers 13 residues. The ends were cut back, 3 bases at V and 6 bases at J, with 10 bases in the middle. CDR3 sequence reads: CASSLSGKDTQYF. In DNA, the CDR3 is TGTGCCAGCAGCTTGTCAGGGAAGGATACGCAGTATTTT.

CDR3 DNA: TGTGCCAGCAGTTTAGACGGTGGCACTGAAGCTTTCTTT. Amino acid sequence: CASSLDGGTEAFF. The V call is TRBV28, the J call TRBJ1-1; D not certain. The CDR3 spans 13 residues. The V gene lost 2 bases and the J gene lost 4 bases, with 8 bases spanning the gap. Looked up from germline, CDR1 is MDHEN and CDR2 is SYDVKM.

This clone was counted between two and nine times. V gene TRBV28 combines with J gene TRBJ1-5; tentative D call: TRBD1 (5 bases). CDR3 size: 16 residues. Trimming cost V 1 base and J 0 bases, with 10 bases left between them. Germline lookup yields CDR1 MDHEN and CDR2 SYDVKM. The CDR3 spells CASSLLSGTSNQPQHF. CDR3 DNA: TGTGCCAGCAGTTTATTGTCAGGGACTAGCAATCAGCCCCAGCATTTT.

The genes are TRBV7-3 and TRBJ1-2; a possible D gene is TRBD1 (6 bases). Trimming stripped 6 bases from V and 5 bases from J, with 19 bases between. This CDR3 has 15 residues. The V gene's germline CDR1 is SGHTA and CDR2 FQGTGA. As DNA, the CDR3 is TGTGCCAGCAGTCAATACAGGGTGATTTGGTATGGCTACACCTTC. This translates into CASSQYRVIWYGYTF.

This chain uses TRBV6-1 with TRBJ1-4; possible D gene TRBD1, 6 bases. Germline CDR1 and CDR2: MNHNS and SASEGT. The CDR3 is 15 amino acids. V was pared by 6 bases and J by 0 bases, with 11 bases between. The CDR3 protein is CASRRTDATNEKLFF. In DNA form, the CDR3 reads TGTGCCAGCAGGAGGACAGATGCAACTAATGAAAAACTGTTTTTT.

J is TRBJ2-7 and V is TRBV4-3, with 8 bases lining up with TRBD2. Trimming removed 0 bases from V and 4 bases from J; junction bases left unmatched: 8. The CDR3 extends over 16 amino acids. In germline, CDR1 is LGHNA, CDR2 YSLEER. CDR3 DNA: TGCGCCAGCAGCCAAGATTGGAGTCGCGGGGGGTACGAGCAGTACTTC. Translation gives CASSQDWSRGGYEQYF.

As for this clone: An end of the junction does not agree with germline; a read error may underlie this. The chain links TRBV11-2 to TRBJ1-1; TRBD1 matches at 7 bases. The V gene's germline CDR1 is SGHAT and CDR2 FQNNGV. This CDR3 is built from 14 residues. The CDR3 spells CASSAGTANTEASF. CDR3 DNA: TGTGCCAGCAGCGCCGGGACAGCTAACACTGAAGCTTCCTTT.

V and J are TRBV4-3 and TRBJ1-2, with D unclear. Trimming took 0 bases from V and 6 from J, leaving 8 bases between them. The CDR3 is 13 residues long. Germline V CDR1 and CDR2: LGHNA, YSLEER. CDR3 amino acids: CASSQDGPDGYTF. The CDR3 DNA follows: TGCGCCAGCAGCCAAGATGGGCCAGATGGCTACACCTTC.

The CDR3 DNA follows: TGTGCCAGCAGTCCTCTTGGGGTTGGGCCCCAGCATTTT. As protein: CASSPLGVGPQHF. The V call is TRBV28, the J call TRBJ1-5; D is uncertain. Per the germline V gene, CDR1 is MDHEN and CDR2 is SYDVKM. The V and J ends lost 5 bases and 9 bases respectively, with 14 bases between them. This CDR3 is built from 13 residues.